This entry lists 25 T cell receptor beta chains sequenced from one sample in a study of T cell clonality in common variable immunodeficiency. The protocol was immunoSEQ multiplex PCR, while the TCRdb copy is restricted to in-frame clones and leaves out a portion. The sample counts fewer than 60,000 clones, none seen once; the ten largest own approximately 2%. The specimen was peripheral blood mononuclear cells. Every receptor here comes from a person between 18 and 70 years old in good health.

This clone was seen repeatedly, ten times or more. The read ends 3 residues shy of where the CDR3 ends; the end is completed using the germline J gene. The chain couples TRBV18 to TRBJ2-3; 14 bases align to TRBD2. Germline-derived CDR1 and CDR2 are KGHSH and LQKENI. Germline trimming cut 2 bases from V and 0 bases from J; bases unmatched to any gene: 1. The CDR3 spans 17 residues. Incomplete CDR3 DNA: TGTGCCAGCTCACCATGGACTAGCGGGGGGAGCACAGATACG. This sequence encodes CASSPWTSGGSTDT. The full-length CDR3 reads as CASSPWTSGGSTDTQYF. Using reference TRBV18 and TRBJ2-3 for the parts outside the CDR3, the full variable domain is NAGVMQNPRHLVRRRGQEARLRCSPMKGHSHVYWYRQLPEEGLKFMVYLQKENIIDESGMPKERFSAEFPKEGPSILRIQQVVRGDSAAYFCASSPWTSGGSTDTQYFGPGTRLTVL.

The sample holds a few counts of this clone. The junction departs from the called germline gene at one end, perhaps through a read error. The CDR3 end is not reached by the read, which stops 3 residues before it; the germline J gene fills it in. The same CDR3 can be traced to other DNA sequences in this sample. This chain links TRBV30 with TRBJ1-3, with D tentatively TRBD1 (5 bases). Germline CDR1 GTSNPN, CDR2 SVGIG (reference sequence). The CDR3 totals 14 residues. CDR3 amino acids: CAWRKGSSGNTIYF. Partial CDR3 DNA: TGTGCCTGGAGGAAGGGGAGCTCTGGAAACACA.

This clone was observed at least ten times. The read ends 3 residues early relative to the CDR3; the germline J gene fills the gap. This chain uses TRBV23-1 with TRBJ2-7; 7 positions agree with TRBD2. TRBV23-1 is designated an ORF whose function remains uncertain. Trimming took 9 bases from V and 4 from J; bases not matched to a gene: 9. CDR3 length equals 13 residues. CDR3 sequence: CARKRGPRYEQYF. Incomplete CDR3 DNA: TGCGCCAGGAAGCGGGGCCCTCGGTACGAG.

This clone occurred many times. The CDR3 loop is CSVSQTSGNTDTQYF. The CDR3 DNA, read in part, is TGCAGCGTTTCTCAGACTAGCGGAAACACAGATACG. V gene TRBV29-1 combines with J gene TRBJ2-3, with TRBD2 matching over 9 bases. The CDR3 is cut off 3 residues early in the read; its end comes from the germline J gene. This CDR3 spans 15 amino acids. CDR1 is SQVTM and CDR2 is ANQGSEA in the germline V gene. J gave up 2 bases and V 5 bases, and 8 bases lay outside the gene matches.

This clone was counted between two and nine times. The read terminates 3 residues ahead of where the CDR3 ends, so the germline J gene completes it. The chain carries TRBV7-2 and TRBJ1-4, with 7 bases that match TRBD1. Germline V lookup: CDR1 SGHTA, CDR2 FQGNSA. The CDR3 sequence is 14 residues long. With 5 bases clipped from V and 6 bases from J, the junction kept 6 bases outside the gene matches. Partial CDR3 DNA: TGTGCCAGCAGCCCATCGACAGGGCATGAAAAA. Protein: CASSPSTGHEK. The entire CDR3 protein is CASSPSTGHEKLFF.

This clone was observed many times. The CDR3 DNA, read in part, is TGCGCCAGCAGCCACAGGACAGGGAACGGGGAGACC. Translated: CASSHRTGNGET. The CDR3 as a whole reads CASSHRTGNGETQYF. V usage is TRBV5-1 and J usage is TRBJ2-5, with 8 bases fitting TRBD1. The CDR3 extends 3 residues past the end of the read, so its final part is completed from the germline J gene. The CDR3 has 15 amino acids. The germline V gene encodes CDR1 SGHRS and CDR2 YFSETQ. V shed 4 bases and J 5 bases; nucleotides not matched to a gene: 10.

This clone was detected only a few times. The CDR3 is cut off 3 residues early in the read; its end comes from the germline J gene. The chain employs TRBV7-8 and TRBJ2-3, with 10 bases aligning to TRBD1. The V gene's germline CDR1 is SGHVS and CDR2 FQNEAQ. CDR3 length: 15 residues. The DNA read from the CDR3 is TGTGCCAGCAGCGCCGACAGGGGGCGCCAAGAGACG. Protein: CASSADRGRQET. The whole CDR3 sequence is CASSADRGRQETQYF.

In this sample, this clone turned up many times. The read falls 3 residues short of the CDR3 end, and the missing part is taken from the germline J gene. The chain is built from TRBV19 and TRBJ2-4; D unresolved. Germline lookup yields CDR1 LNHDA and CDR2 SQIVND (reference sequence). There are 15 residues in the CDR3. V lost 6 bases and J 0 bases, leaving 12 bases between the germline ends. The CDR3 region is CASRRGLLAKNIQYF. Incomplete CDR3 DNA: TGTGCCAGTAGGCGTGGGCTCCTAGCCAAAAACATT.

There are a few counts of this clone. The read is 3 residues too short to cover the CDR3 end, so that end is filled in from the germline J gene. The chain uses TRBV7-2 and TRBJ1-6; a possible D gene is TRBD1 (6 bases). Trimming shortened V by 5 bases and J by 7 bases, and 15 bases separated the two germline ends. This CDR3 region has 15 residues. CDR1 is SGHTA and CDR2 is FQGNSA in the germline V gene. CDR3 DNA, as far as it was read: TGTGCCAGCAGCCCGATCAGGGGCGGAAATTCACCC. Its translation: CASSPIRGGNSP. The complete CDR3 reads CASSPIRGGNSPLHF.

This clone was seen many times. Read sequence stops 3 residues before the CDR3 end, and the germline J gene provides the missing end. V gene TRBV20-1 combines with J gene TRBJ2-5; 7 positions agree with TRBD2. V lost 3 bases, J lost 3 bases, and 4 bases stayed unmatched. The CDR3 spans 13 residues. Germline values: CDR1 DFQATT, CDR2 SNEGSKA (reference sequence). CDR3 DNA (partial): TGCAGTGCTAGCCCCGGACTAGAAGAGACC. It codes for CSASPGLEET. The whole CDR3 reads CSASPGLEETQYF.

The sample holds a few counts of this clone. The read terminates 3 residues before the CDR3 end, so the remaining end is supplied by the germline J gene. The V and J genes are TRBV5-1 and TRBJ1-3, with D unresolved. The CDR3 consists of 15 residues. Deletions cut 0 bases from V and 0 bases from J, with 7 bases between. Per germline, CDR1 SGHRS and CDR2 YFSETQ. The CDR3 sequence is CASSLEAGSGNTIYF. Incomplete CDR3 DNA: TGCGCCAGCAGCTTGGAGGCAGGCTCTGGAAACACC. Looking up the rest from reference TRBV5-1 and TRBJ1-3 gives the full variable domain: KAGVTQTPRYLIKTRGQQVTLSCSPISGHRSVSWYQQTPGQGLQFLFEYFSETQRNKGNFPGRFSGRQFSNSRSEMNVSTLELGDSALYLCASSLEAGSGNTIYFGEGSWLTVV.

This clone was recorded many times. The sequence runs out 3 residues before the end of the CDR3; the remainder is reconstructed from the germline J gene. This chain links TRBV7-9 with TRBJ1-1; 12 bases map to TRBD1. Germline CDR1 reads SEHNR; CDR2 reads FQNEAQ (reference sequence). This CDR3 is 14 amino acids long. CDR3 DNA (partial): TGTGCCAGCAGCCTCCCGGGACAGGGGGCCTCG. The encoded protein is CASSLPGQGAS. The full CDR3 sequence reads CASSLPGQGASAFF.

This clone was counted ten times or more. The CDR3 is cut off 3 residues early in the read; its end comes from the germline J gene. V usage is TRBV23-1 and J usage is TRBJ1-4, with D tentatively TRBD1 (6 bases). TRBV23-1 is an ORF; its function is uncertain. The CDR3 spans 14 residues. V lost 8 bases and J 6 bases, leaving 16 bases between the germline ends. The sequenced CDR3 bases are TGCGCCAGCCGCCCTACAGGGAGGGATGAAAAA. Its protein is CASRPTGRDEK. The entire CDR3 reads CASRPTGRDEKLFF.

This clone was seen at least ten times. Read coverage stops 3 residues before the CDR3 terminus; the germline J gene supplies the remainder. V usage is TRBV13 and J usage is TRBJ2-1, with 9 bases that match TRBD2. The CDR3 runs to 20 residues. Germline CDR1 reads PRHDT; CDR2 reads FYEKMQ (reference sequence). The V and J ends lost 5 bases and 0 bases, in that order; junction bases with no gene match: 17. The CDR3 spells CASSPRPVVAGVSSYNEQFF. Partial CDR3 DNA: TGTGCCAGCAGCCCTCGGCCGGTGGTAGCGGGAGTGAGCTCCTACAATGAG.

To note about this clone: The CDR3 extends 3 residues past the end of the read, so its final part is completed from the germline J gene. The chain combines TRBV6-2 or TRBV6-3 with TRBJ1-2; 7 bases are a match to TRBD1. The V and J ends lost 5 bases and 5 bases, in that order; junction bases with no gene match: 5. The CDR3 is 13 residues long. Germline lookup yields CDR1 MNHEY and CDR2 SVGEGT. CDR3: CASSQGGSYGYTF. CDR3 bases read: TGTGCCAGCAGTCAGGGGGGCTCTTATGGC.

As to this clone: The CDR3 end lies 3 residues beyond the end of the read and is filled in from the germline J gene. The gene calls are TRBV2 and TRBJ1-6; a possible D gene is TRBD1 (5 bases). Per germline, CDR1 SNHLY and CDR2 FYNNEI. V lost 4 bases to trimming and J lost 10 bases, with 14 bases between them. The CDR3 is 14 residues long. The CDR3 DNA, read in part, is TGTGCCAGCAGTGTTTGGGATTCAGGGTCACCC. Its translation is CASSVWDSGSP. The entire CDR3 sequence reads CASSVWDSGSPLHF.

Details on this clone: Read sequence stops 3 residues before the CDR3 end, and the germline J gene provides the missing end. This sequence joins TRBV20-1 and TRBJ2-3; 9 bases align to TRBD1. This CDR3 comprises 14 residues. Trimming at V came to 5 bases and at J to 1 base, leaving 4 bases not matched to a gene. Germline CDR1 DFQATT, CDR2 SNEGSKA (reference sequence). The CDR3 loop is CSAEGDRGTDTQYF. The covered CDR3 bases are TGCAGTGCTGAGGGGGACAGGGGCACAGATACG.

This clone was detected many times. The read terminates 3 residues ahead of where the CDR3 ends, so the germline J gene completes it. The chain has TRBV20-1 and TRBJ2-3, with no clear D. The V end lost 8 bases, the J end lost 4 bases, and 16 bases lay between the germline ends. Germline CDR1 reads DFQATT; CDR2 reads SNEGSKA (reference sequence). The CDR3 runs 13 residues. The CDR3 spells CSPVLARPDTQYF. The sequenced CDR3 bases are TGCAGTCCGGTCCTTGCCCGTCCAGATACG.

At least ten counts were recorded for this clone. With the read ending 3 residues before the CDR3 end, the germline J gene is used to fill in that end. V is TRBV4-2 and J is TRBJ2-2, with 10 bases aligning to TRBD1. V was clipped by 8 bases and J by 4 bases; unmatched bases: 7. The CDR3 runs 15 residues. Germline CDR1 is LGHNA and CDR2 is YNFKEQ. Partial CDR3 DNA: TGTGCCAGCCGCCCGGGACAGGGGATCACCGGGGAG. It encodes CASRPGQGITGE. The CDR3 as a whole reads CASRPGQGITGELFF.

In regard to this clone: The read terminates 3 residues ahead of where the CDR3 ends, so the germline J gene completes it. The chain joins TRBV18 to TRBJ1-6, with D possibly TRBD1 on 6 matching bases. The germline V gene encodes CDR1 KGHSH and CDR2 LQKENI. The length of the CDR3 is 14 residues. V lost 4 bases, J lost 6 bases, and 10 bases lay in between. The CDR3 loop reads CASSLDRSNSPLHF. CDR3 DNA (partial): TGTGCCAGCTCACTGGACAGATCTAATTCACCC.

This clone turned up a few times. The part of the CDR3 DNA that was read is TGCAGTGCTAACCCTGCCCGGGGAGACCTCTCTGGAAACACC. It translates to CSANPARGDLSGNT. The whole CDR3 protein reads CSANPARGDLSGNTIYF. The chain uses TRBV20-1 and TRBJ1-3; D is ambiguous. The CDR3 extends 3 residues past the end of the read, so its final part is completed from the germline J gene. Trimming took off 4 bases at V and 0 bases at J, with 19 bases between the two ends. Germline V gene lookup returns CDR1 DFQATT and CDR2 SNEGSKA (reference sequence). CDR3 length equals 17 residues.

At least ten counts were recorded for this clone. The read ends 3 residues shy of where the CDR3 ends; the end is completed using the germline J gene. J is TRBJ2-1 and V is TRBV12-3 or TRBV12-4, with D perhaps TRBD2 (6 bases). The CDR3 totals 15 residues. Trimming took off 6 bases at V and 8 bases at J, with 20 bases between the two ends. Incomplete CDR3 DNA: TGTGCCAGCAGACCTGCGGGACTCAACCGGGATGAG. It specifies CASRPAGLNRDE. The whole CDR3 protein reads CASRPAGLNRDEQFF.

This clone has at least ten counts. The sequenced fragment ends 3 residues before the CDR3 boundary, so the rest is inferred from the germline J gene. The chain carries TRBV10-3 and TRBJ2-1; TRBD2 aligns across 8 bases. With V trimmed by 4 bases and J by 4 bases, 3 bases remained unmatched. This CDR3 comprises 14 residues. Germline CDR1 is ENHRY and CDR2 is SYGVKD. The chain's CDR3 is CAISGAGEYNEQFF. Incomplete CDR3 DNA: TGTGCCATCAGTGGAGCGGGAGAGTACAATGAG.

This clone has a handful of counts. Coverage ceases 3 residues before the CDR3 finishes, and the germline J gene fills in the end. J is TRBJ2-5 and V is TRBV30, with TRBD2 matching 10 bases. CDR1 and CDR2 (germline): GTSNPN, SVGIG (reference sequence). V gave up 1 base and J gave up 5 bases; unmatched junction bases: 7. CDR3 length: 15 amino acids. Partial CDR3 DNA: TGTGCCTGGAGTGCGCTAGCGGGAGTACAGGAGACC. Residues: CAWSALAGVQET. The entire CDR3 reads CAWSALAGVQETQYF.

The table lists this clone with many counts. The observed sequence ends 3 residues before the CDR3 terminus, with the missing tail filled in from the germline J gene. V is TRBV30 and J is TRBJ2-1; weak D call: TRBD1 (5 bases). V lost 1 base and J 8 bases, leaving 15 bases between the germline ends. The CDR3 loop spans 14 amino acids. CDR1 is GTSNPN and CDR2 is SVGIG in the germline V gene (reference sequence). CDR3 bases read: TGTGCCTGGAGTGGCACCAGACAGTCTTATGAG. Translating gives CAWSGTRQSYE. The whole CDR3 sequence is CAWSGTRQSYEQFF. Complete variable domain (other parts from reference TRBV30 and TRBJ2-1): SQTIHQWPATLVQPVGSPLSLECTVEGTSNPNLYWYRQAAGRGLQLLFYSVGIGQISSEVPQNLSASRPQDRQFILSSKKLLLSDSGFYLCAWSGTRQSYEQFFGPGTRLTVL.